This T cell receptor beta chain was found in a study of siplizumab effects on memory and regulatory T cells. This clone has more than one count but fewer than ten. The germline gives CDR1 MGHDK, CDR2 SYGVNS. The CDR3 spans 15 residues. Trimming left V 4 bases short and J 4 bases short, with 14 bases between. Profiled with immunoSEQ multiplex PCR; TCRdb holds only in-frame clones, not every one. The table lists 100,000 or so clones, about 90% of them singletons. This receptor was identified in a human donor in good health. Some clones in this sample may be carry-over from other donors' samples. Material: CD4+ T cells sorted from blood. The chain employs TRBV25-1 and TRBJ2-1; the D gene is possibly TRBD2 (6 bases). In nucleotides, the CDR3 is TGTGCCAGCAGTGGAGGAGGGGCTCAATACAATGAGCAGTTCTTC. As protein: CASSGGGAQYNEQFF.